The 14 T cell receptor beta chains reported below all come from one sample, sequenced in a study of shared clonotypes between healthy human individuals. Generated by immunoSEQ multiplex PCR, the TCRdb table keeps only in-frame clones and is missing some. Of approximately 1,000,000 clones in the sample, 75% to 80% were seen once. Sequencing was performed on memory CD4+ T cells from PBMCs. The subset denotes: CD45RA-negative fraction. The origin of the receptors is a young man in good health. Some clones in this sample may be carry-over from other donors' samples.

This clone was found once. This chain joins TRBV4-1 and TRBJ2-1, with a possible D match to TRBD1 (6 bases). CDR1 and CDR2 (germline): MGHRA, YSYEKL. This CDR3 region has 16 residues. V lost 4 bases and J 2 bases, leaving 15 bases between the germline ends. The CDR3 DNA reads as TGCGCCAGCAGCCGCCAGGGGCCGCGACCCTACAATGAGCAGTTCTTC. The encoded protein is CASSRQGPRPYNEQFF.

The V gene is TRBV28, the J gene TRBJ2-2; 8 nucleotides match TRBD1. CDR1 is MDHEN and CDR2 is SYDVKM in the germline V gene. The CDR3 runs 15 residues. After removal of 5 bases from V and 5 bases from J, the junction contained 7 bases not matched to a gene. The CDR3 DNA reads TGTGCCAGCAGTCTTCAGGGGGCGCGGACCGGGGAGCTGTTTTTT. Protein sequence: CASSLQGARTGELFF.

The gene calls are TRBV7-9 and TRBJ2-2; D call uncertain. Germline V gives CDR1 SEHNR, CDR2 FQNEAQ (reference sequence). The V end was cut by 5 bases, the J end by 0 bases, with 10 bases between. The CDR3 loop spans 15 amino acids. The CDR3 loop reads CASSEVAPNTGELFF. The CDR3 DNA follows: TGTGCCAGCAGCGAAGTAGCTCCGAACACCGGGGAGCTGTTTTTT.

The CDR3 coding sequence is TGTGCCAGCAGCTCAGCGGGGGAGGGTGTGAACTATGGCTACACCTTC. This gives the protein CASSSAGEGVNYGYTF. The V gene is TRBV13, the J gene TRBJ1-2; possibly TRBD1 for D (5 bases). The germline CDR1 and CDR2 sequences are PRHDT and FYEKMQ (reference sequence). The V end was cut by 4 bases, the J end by 2 bases, with 17 bases between. The CDR3 contains 16 residues.

This chain links TRBV28 with TRBJ1-5; D is undetermined. This CDR3 is 16 amino acids long. V was clipped by 6 bases and J by 3 bases, with 18 bases between them. Germline V gives CDR1 MDHEN, CDR2 SYDVKM. In DNA, the CDR3 is TGTGCCAGCAGCACCGTTCAAAGGGCTAACAATCAGCCCCAGCATTTT. Its protein product is CASSTVQRANNQPQHF.

This chain uses TRBV7-3 with TRBJ2-1; TRBD2 matches 8 bases. The CDR3 loop spans 16 amino acids. Germline V CDR1 and CDR2: SGHTA, FQGTGA. Trimming took 4 bases from V and 7 from J; bases not matched to a gene: 12. The CDR3 reads CASSSTPGLARNEQFF. CDR3 in DNA: TGTGCCAGCAGCTCAACCCCAGGACTAGCAAGGAATGAGCAGTTCTTC.

V gene TRBV28 combines with J gene TRBJ2-7; 8 bases are shared with TRBD1. The CDR3 covers 14 residues. V shed 3 bases, J shed 2 bases, and the junction held 3 bases outside the gene matches. The V gene's germline CDR1 is MDHEN and CDR2 SYDVKM. The DNA of the CDR3 is TGTGCCAGCAGTTTGACAGGGGAACCCTACGAGCAGTACTTC. Translated, it gives CASSLTGEPYEQYF.

As DNA, the CDR3 is TGTGCCAGCTCACCACCGGGCTTCCGAGACCCCTACGAGCAGTACTTC. The encoded protein is CASSPPGFRDPYEQYF. V gene TRBV18 combines with J gene TRBJ2-7, with unresolved D. V dropped 0 bases and J dropped 2 bases, with 14 bases sitting between them. This CDR3 contains 16 residues. Germline values: CDR1 KGHSH, CDR2 LQKENI. The entire variable domain, with the rest obtained from reference TRBV18 and TRBJ2-7, is as follows: NAGVMQNPRHLVRRRGQEARLRCSPMKGHSHVYWYRQLPEEGLKFMVYLQKENIIDESGMPKERFSAEFPKEGPSILRIQQVVRGDSAAYFCASSPPGFRDPYEQYFGPGTRLTVT.

The chain is built from TRBV7-2 and TRBJ2-7; D may be TRBD1 or TRBD2 (5 bases each). This CDR3 has 14 residues. Germline loops: CDR1 SGHTA, CDR2 FQGNSA. With 3 bases removed from V and 2 bases from J, the gap between germline ends came to 11 bases. The CDR3 sequence is CASSFSQGPYEQYF. In DNA form, the CDR3 reads TGTGCCAGCAGCTTCTCCCAGGGACCCTACGAGCAGTACTTC.

The chain joins TRBV10-3 to TRBJ2-4; D ambiguous. Germline CDR1 reads ENHRY; CDR2 reads SYGVKD. CDR3 size: 14 residues. With 0 bases removed from V and 9 bases from J, the gap between germline ends came to 12 bases. CDR3 sequence: CAISESKGRCIQYF. The CDR3 DNA follows: TGTGCCATCAGTGAGTCTAAGGGTAGGTGCATTCAGTACTTC.

The rearrangement joins TRBV28 to TRBJ1-1; tentative D call: TRBD1 (5 bases). The CDR3 sequence is 14 residues long. V lost 11 bases and J lost 1, with 17 bases in between. The germline gives CDR1 MDHEN, CDR2 SYDVKM. CDR3 protein: CAGRGGRENTEAFF. The CDR3 DNA reads TGTGCCGGCCGGGGGGGACGGGAGAACACTGAAGCTTTCTTT.

This clone was seen only once. The chain recombines TRBV7-2 with TRBJ2-1, with TRBD2 identical over 8 bases. Trimming at V came to 2 bases and at J to 0 bases, leaving 9 bases not matched to a gene. The germline gives CDR1 SGHTA, CDR2 FQGNSA. The CDR3 runs 18 residues. The CDR3 reads CASSLILAGGGSYNEQFF. For the CDR3, the DNA is TGTGCCAGCAGCTTAATCCTAGCGGGTGGGGGCTCCTACAATGAGCAGTTCTTC.

V usage is TRBV7-9 and J usage is TRBJ2-5; D tentatively reads TRBD1 or TRBD2 (5 bases each). From germline, CDR1 is SEHNR and CDR2 FQNEAQ (reference sequence). This CDR3 is built from 15 residues. Trimming removed 5 bases from V and 5 bases from J, with 18 bases in between. CDR3 DNA sequence: TGTGCCAGCAGCAAAGGCCTCTGGGGCGGGGAGACCCAGTACTTC. This translates into CASSKGLWGGETQYF.

This rearrangement joins TRBV1 to TRBJ2-3; TRBD2 reflects the table's D call only, with no check against the DNA. TRBV1 is a pseudogene segment. The CDR3 is 16 residues long. In DNA, the CDR3 is TGCACCAGCAGCCAAGGACGGGATCTGGCAACAGATACGCAGTATTTT. It is translated as CTSSQGRDLATDTQYF.